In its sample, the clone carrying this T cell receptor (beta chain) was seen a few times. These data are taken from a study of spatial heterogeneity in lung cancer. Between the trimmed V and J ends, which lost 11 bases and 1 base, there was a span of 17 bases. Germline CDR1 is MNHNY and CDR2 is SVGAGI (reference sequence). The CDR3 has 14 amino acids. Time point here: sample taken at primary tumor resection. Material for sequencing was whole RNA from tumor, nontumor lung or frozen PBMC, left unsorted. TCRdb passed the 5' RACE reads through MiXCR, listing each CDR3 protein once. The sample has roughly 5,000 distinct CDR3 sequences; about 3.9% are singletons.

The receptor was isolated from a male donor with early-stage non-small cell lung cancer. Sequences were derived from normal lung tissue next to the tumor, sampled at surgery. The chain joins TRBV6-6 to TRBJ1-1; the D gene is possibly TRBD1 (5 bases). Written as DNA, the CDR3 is TGTGCCCACTTTGAAGGGACTGGGAACACTGAAGCTTTCTTT. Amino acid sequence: CAHFEGTGNTEAFF.